The present T cell receptor (beta chain) was sequenced within a study of identical twins. This clonotype was found many times. Its specificity is unknown. TCRdb fed the 5' RACE reads into MiXCR, producing one record per CDR3 protein. The sample has approximately 300,000 distinct CDR3 sequences, 8.5% to 9.5% seen once; the top ten hold 7% to 8.5%. The CDR3 sequence is 15 residues long. Germline-derived CDR1 and CDR2 are MGHRA and YSYEKL. V was pared by 1 base and J by 4 bases, with 3 bases of the junction left unmatched. Points from the study as a whole: Findings came from cross-sectional statistics, without long-term follow-up of donors.

The sample was also reused in another study, on yellow fever vaccine responses in identical twins.

Sequencing used CD8+ T cells sorted from blood. The genes are TRBV4-1 and TRBJ2-5, with 10 bases identical to TRBD2. The TCR sequence derives from a woman in her late teens or twenties in good health. The DNA for the CDR3 is TGCGCCAGCAGCCAAGTCCTAGCGGGGGTAGAGACCCAGTACTTC. This codes for CASSQVLAGVETQYF.